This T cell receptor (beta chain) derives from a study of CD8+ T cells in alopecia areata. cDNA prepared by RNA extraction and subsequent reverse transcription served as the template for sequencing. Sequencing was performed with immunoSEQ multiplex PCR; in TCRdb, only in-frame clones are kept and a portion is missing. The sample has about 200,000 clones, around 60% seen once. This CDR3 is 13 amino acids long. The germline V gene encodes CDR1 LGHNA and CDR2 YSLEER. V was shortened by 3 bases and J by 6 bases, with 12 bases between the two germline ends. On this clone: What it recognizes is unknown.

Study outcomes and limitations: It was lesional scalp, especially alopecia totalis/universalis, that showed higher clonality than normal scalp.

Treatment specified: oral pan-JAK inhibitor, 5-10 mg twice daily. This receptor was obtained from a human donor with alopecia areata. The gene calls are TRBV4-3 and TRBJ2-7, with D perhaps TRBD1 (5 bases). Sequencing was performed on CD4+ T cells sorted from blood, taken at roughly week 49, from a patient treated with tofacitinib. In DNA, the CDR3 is TGCGCCAGCAGCCAGATAGGGGCGAGCGAGCAGTACTTC. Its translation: CASSQIGASEQYF.